This TCR beta chain was sequenced in a study of OX40 agonist ivuxolimab in advanced cancers. For the study at large: Dose-escalation patients were diagnosed with hepatocellular carcinoma, melanoma, renal cell cancer or head and neck cancer. Under the entry rules, prior anti-PD-1, anti-PD-L1 or anti-CTLA-4 therapy was allowed, and roughly 43% had some.

Clones were sequenced by immunoSEQ multiplex PCR, and TCRdb holds only the in-frame ones, with some missing. This table holds some 80,000 clones, approximately 83% found once. Germline V lookup: CDR1 MNHEY, CDR2 SVGAGI. V shed 5 bases and J shed 3 bases, with 8 bases lying between them. The CDR3 contains 12 residues. The sequenced sample was CD4+ or CD8+ T cells sorted from blood, obtained in a trial of the OX40 agonist ivuxolimab. The receptor was derived from an adult with an advanced solid tumor such as melanoma, head and neck, liver or kidney cancer. V gene TRBV6-5 combines with J gene TRBJ2-7; perhaps TRBD2 as D (5 bases). The CDR3 sequence is CASSPSGYEQYF. The CDR3 DNA reads TGTGCCAGCAGTCCGAGCGGCTACGAGCAGTACTTC.